The source of this T cell receptor beta chain is a study of Ad26.COV2.S vaccination and SARS-CoV-2 variants. General study results and limits: The analyses of TCR breadth and depth may have understated the size of total T cell responses.

The CDR3 is made up of 17 amino acids. CDR1 and CDR2 from the germline V gene are LNHDA and SQIVND (reference sequence). Trimming at V came to 5 bases and at J to 0 bases, leaving 7 bases not matched to a gene. Assay used: immunoSEQ multiplex PCR; TCRdb lists only in-frame clones, some missing. The repertoire holds around 400,000 clones, with 90% as singletons. For this clone: What it binds is not known.

Treatment given: roughly 18 received Ad26.COV2.S at low or high dose, single or two shots; 5 received placebo; per-sample allocation not given. Samples were taken on day 63 after the first vaccine or placebo injection. Donor was an adult aged 18-55 years in Boston. The receptor was isolated from a person between 18 and 60 years old who received the Ad26.COV2.S COVID-19 vaccine or a placebo. The sample was peripheral blood, taken in a trial of Ad26.COV2.S vaccine versus placebo. The chain couples TRBV19 to TRBJ2-2; TRBD2 aligns across 9 bases. As DNA, the CDR3 is TGTGCCAGTAGTGCGACTAGCGGCCGTACGAACACCGGGGAGCTGTTTTTT. It codes for CASSATSGRTNTGELFF.